A selection of T cell receptor beta chains follows, all from one sample in a study of blood T cell repertoires in COVID-19. Sequenced by immunoSEQ multiplex PCR; TCRdb stores in-frame clones only, minus some. The sample shows about 50,000 clones, roughly 87% of them seen only once. Sequences were obtained from peripheral blood. These receptors were collected from a woman between 55 and 75 years old with COVID-19, enrolled during active disease. The CDR3 runs from the conserved cysteine through the conserved F or W. D genes are given only for firm matches. Rows may omit the clone size; those that give it use once, few, many or a size class.

abundance | j_gene | v_gene | d_gene | CDR3aa | CDR3nt
. | TRBJ2-7 | TRBV5-1 | TRBD1 | CASSLGQGGSYEQYF | TGCGCCAGCAGCCTGGGACAGGGGGGCTCTTACGAGCAGTACTTC
. | TRBJ1-5 | TRBV6-6 | . | CASSPPSGGAQHF | TGTGCCAGCAGCCCACCCTCGGGGGGGGCCCAGCATTTT
. | TRBJ2-6 | TRBV5-1 | TRBD2 | CASSLTSGSSGANVLTF | TGCGCCAGCAGCTTGACTAGCGGGAGCTCTGGGGCCAACGTCCTGACTTTC
. | TRBJ2-7 | TRBV2 | TRBD2 | CASSRSLAGLLGQYF | TGTGCCAGCAGTCGCTCGCTAGCGGGACTCCTGGGGCAGTACTTC
. | TRBJ2-7 | TRBV5-1 | TRBD1 | CASQGATYEQYF | TGCGCCAGCCAGGGGGCAACCTACGAGCAGTACTTC
once | TRBJ1-5 | TRBV27 | TRBD1 | CASSSGQGDQPQHF | TGTGCCAGCAGTTCAGGACAGGGGGATCAGCCCCAGCATTTT
. | TRBJ1-3 | TRBV19 | TRBD1 | CASSLRTGPNTIYF | TGTGCCAGTAGTCTCAGGACAGGGCCCAACACCATATATTTT
. | TRBJ1-4 | TRBV27 | TRBD1 | CASRPGTVNEKLFF | TGTGCCAGCAGACCCGGGACAGTCAATGAAAAACTGTTTTTT
once | TRBJ1-2 | TRBV3-1/TRBV3-2 | . | CASSEEATVLRGYTF | TGTGCCAGCAGCGAAGAAGCGACGGTCCTTCGGGGCTACACCTTC
. | TRBJ1-5 | TRBV29-1 | . | CSAGGDSNQPQHF | TGCAGCGCGGGTGGAGATAGCAATCAGCCCCAGCATTTT
few | TRBJ2-3 | TRBV24-1 | . | CATSDFKLATETGTSTDTQYF | TGTGCCACCAGTGATTTTAAACTAGCAACGGAAACTGGGACTAGCACAGATACGCAGTATTTT
. | TRBJ2-1 | TRBV9 | TRBD2 | CASSGHLAGNEQFF | TGTGCCAGCAGCGGCCATTTAGCGGGCAATGAGCAGTTCTTC
. | TRBJ1-1 | TRBV4-1 | . | CASSQEQLRNTEAFF | TGCGCCAGCAGCCAAGAACAGCTCAGGAACACTGAAGCTTTCTTT
. | TRBJ1-3 | TRBV5-1 | . | CASSLFGGKENTIYF | TGCGCCAGCAGCTTGTTCGGGGGGAAGGAAAACACCATATATTTT
. | TRBJ2-1 | TRBV11-3 | TRBD2 | CASSLVSGTSGNEQFF | TGTGCCAGCAGCTTAGTTTCCGGGACTAGCGGCAATGAGCAGTTCTTC
once | TRBJ2-1 | TRBV5-1 | TRBD1 | CASKEGAGDYNEQFF | TGCGCCAGCAAAGAGGGGGCCGGGGACTACAATGAGCAGTTCTTC
once | TRBJ2-1 | TRBV9 | TRBD2 | CASSVIAGSYNEQFF | TGTGCCAGCAGCGTCATAGCGGGGTCCTACAATGAGCAGTTCTTC
. | TRBJ2-2 | TRBV4-3 | TRBD2 | CASSQSPPGTSGAGELFF | TGCGCCAGCAGCCAATCTCCGCCGGGGACTAGCGGGGCCGGGGAGCTGTTTTTT
. | TRBJ2-7 | TRBV6-5 | TRBD1 | CASSSVGDSGEQYF | TGTGCCAGCAGTTCCGTCGGGGACAGCGGCGAGCAGTACTTC
. | TRBJ1-1 | TRBV7-9 | . | CASSLQRPNTEAFF | TGTGCCAGCAGCTTACAGCGCCCGAACACTGAAGCTTTCTTT
. | TRBJ1-1 | TRBV6-2/TRBV6-3 | TRBD1 | CASSFPGQGEAFF | TGTGCCAGCAGTTTTCCCGGACAGGGAGAAGCTTTCTTT
. | TRBJ2-7 | TRBV3-1/TRBV3-2 | TRBD2 | CASSSGLAGFYEQYF | TGTGCCAGCAGCTCGGGACTAGCGGGATTCTACGAGCAGTACTTC
. | TRBJ1-6 | TRBV2 | . | CASSVGGHNSPLHF | TGTGCCAGCAGTGTTGGGGGCCATAATTCACCCCTCCACTTT
. | TRBJ1-1 | TRBV7-2 | TRBD1 | CASRRAGGTEAFF | TGTGCCAGCCGCCGGGCAGGGGGCACTGAAGCTTTCTTT
. | TRBJ2-3 | TRBV2 | TRBD2 | CASARASGGPFAQYF | TGTGCCAGCGCTAGGGCTAGCGGGGGCCCCTTTGCGCAGTATTTT
. | TRBJ2-5 | TRBV19 | . | CASSLQGETQYF | TGTGCCAGTAGCCTACAGGGAGAGACCCAGTACTTC
. | TRBJ2-2 | TRBV30 | . | CAWSGGTGTGELFF | TGTGCCTGGAGTGGGGGTACAGGGACCGGGGAGCTGTTTTTT
few | TRBJ1-2 | TRBV20-1 | . | CSASPNSYGYTF | TGCAGTGCTAGTCCGAACAGCTATGGCTACACCTTC
. | TRBJ1-3 | TRBV18 | TRBD1 | CASSPLIGGTAKSGNTIYF | TGTGCCAGCTCACCGCTGATAGGGGGGACAGCAAAGTCTGGAAACACCATATATTTT
. | TRBJ1-2 | TRBV28 | . | CAVTGANYGYTF | TGTGCCGTAACAGGCGCTAACTATGGCTACACCTTC
. | TRBJ1-4 | TRBV7-9 | . | CASSFSDEKLFF | TGTGCCAGCAGCTTTTCAGATGAAAAACTGTTTTTT
. | TRBJ2-3 | TRBV28 | . | CASSRTTTDTQYF | TGTGCCAGCAGCCGGACTACCACAGATACGCAGTATTTT
. | TRBJ2-5 | TRBV19 | TRBD2 | CASSIASGGADETQYF | TGTGCCAGTAGTATTGCATCGGGGGGGGCCGATGAGACCCAGTACTTC
. | TRBJ2-4 | TRBV11-2 | . | CASRPTGEENIQYF | TGTGCCAGCAGACCGACAGGAGAGGAAAACATTCAGTACTTC
once | TRBJ1-1 | TRBV5-1 | . | CASSLRGSVNTEAFF | TGCGCCAGCAGCTTGAGGGGGAGCGTGAACACTGAAGCTTTCTTT
. | TRBJ2-7 | TRBV7-9 | . | CASSLYPGDEQYF | TGTGCCAGCAGCTTATACCCGGGAGACGAGCAGTACTTC
. | TRBJ1-5 | TRBV6-5 | . | CASSTDSGLPQHF | TGTGCCAGCAGTACGGACAGCGGTCTGCCCCAGCATTTT
. | TRBJ1-5 | TRBV19 | . | CASTHTRQPNNQPQHF | TGTGCCAGTACCCACACTCGACAGCCCAACAATCAGCCCCAGCATTTT
. | TRBJ2-3 | TRBV6-2/TRBV6-3 | TRBD2 | CASSSRTSLPPISQYF | TGTGCCAGCAGTTCTCGGACTAGCTTACCCCCGATTTCGCAGTATTTT
. | TRBJ2-2 | TRBV11-3 | TRBD1 | CASSHHRGNTGELFF | TGTGCCAGCAGCCACCACAGGGGGAACACCGGGGAGCTGTTTTTT
. | TRBJ1-2 | TRBV7-2 | . | CASTPDRQPNYGYTF | TGTGCCAGCACCCCGGACAGACAACCTAACTATGGCTACACCTTC
once | TRBJ2-6 | TRBV19 | TRBD1 | CAPCDRVFPGANVLTF | TGTGCCCCCTGCGACAGGGTTTTCCCTGGGGCCAACGTCCTGACTTTC
. | TRBJ2-2 | TRBV4-1 | . | CASSTLETGELFF | TGCGCCAGCAGCACTCTGGAGACCGGGGAGCTGTTTTTT
. | TRBJ2-7 | TRBV4-2 | . | CASSQDPGFDEQYF | TGTGCCAGCAGCCAAGACCCGGGGTTCGACGAGCAGTACTTC
many | TRBJ1-5 | TRBV19 | TRBD1 | CASSIGAGQVVDNSNQPQHF | TGTGCCAGTAGTATAGGCGCCGGACAGGTAGTAGACAATAGCAATCAGCCCCAGCATTTT
. | TRBJ1-1 | TRBV18 | . | CASSAGLNTEAFF | TGTGCCAGCTCAGCAGGGCTGAACACTGAAGCTTTCTTT
. | TRBJ1-1 | TRBV30 | . | CAWSPQMNTEAFF | TGTGCCTGGAGTCCACAAATGAACACTGAAGCTTTCTTT
once | TRBJ1-1 | TRBV6-5 | . | CASSYKQGVRTEAFF | TGTGCCAGCAGTTACAAGCAGGGTGTTAGGACTGAAGCTTTCTTT
. | TRBJ1-3 | TRBV2 | . | CASRPREQLSGNTIYF | TGTGCCAGCAGGCCCCGAGAACAGCTCTCTGGAAACACCATATATTTT
. | TRBJ1-2 | TRBV7-9 | . | CASSPGRGYGYTF | TGTGCCAGCAGCCCAGGAAGGGGCTATGGCTACACCTTC
. | TRBJ2-7 | TRBV30 | TRBD2 | CAWSSSGSHEQYF | TGTGCCTGGAGTAGTAGCGGGAGCCACGAGCAGTACTTC
. | TRBJ2-5 | TRBV4-3 | TRBD2 | CASSQELAGGSSTLETQYF | TGCGCCAGCAGCCAAGAACTAGCGGGGGGGAGTTCCACGCTAGAGACCCAGTACTTC
once | TRBJ1-6 | TRBV4-3 | . | CASSQDSGDSPLHF | TGCGCCAGCAGCCAAGATTCGGGGGATTCACCCCTCCACTTT
. | TRBJ2-1 | TRBV2 | TRBD2 | CASRAGGSSYNEQFF | TGTGCCAGTCGGGCGGGAGGGAGCTCCTACAATGAGCAGTTCTTC
. | TRBJ1-2 | TRBV10-3 | . | CAISESTSKASNYGYTF | TGTGCCATCAGTGAGTCGACGAGTAAAGCGTCTAACTATGGCTACACCTTC
. | TRBJ1-1 | TRBV15 | TRBD1 | CATSRGMNSRQGFTEAFF | TGTGCCACCAGCAGGGGTATGAACTCCAGACAGGGGTTCACTGAAGCTTTCTTT
. | TRBJ2-4 | TRBV19 | . | CASSIVGPGLSIQYF | TGTGCCAGTAGTATAGTGGGCCCCGGACTATCTATTCAGTACTTC
. | TRBJ1-2 | TRBV28 | TRBD1 | CASSPPGGNYGYTF | TGTGCCAGCAGTCCCCCAGGGGGCAACTATGGCTACACCTTC
. | TRBJ1-1 | TRBV29-1 | . | CSVEGQGNTEAFF | TGCAGCGTTGAAGGGCAGGGAAACACTGAAGCTTTCTTT